The next 12 T cell receptor beta chains were all read from a single sample in a study of T cell responses to AZD1222 COVID-19 vaccine. The assay was immunoSEQ multiplex PCR, and TCRdb's table has in-frame clones only and misses some. The data contain 80,000 or so clones, around nine tenths of them singletons. This material consisted of peripheral blood, taken on day 0 of MenACWY control vaccination. The receptors derive from an adult in good health.

V is TRBV9 and J is TRBJ2-7, with D hard to call. V lost 0 bases and J lost 2, with 12 bases in between. The germline gives CDR1 SGDLS, CDR2 YYNGEE. This CDR3 is built from 15 residues. The CDR3 loop reads CASSVGVTRTYEQYF. The CDR3 region has the DNA TGTGCCAGCAGCGTAGGCGTTACCAGAACCTACGAGCAGTACTTC.

The rearrangement uses TRBV18 and TRBJ2-7, with a weak D call TRBD2 (6 bases). Between the trimmed V and J ends, which lost 3 bases and 7 bases, there was a span of 16 bases. The CDR3 spans 14 residues. Germline CDR1 reads KGHSH; CDR2 reads LQKENI. Here the CDR3 reads CASSPEGSLGEQYF. The CDR3 DNA follows: TGTGCCAGCTCACCGGAGGGCTCGCTGGGAGAGCAGTACTTC.

The chain carries TRBV4-1 and TRBJ2-7; 12 bases agree with TRBD2. Germline loops: CDR1 MGHRA, CDR2 YSYEKL. V was clipped by 3 bases and J by 5 bases; unmatched bases: 5. The CDR3 consists of 15 residues. The CDR3 DNA reads TGCGCCAGCAGCCATAGGACTAGCGGGAATGACGAGCAGTACTTC. This translates into CASSHRTSGNDEQYF.

The chain joins TRBV28 to TRBJ1-5, with D perhaps matching TRBD1 (5 bases). The CDR3 sequence is 15 residues long. The germline V gene has CDR1 MDHEN and CDR2 SYDVKM. V lost 6 bases and J lost 2, with 14 bases in between. The DNA for the CDR3 is TGTGCCAGCAGCCGACTGGGGGGAGGCAATCAGCCCCAGCATTTT. It yields the protein CASSRLGGGNQPQHF.

The V and J genes are TRBV5-1 and TRBJ2-5, with D possibly TRBD1 on 5 matching bases. Trimming pared 0 bases from V and 5 bases from J, leaving 8 bases between. The CDR3 is 13 residues long. Germline V CDR1 and CDR2: SGHRS, YFSETQ. CDR3 sequence: CASSLEGWETQYF. The CDR3 DNA is TGCGCCAGCAGCTTGGAGGGGTGGGAGACCCAGTACTTC.

V and J are TRBV14 and TRBJ2-2; D unresolved. The germline V gene has CDR1 SGHDN and CDR2 FVKESK. V was trimmed by 4 bases and J by 8 bases, leaving 5 bases between them. This CDR3 spans 11 amino acids. The CDR3 nucleotides are TGTGCCAGCAGCCTCCGTGGGGAGCTGTTTTTT. Residues: CASSLRGELFF. The full variable domain, rest sourced from reference TRBV14 and TRBJ2-2, is EAGVTQFPSHSVIEKGQTVTLRCDPISGHDNLYWYRRVMGKEIKFLLHFVKESKQDESGMPNNRFLAERTGGTYSTLKVQPAELEDSGVYFCASSLRGELFFGEGSRLTVL.

The chain carries TRBV7-9 and TRBJ2-3, with TRBD2 matching 9 bases. The junction had 2 bases not matched to a gene; V was cut back by 3 bases and J by 4 bases. Germline V gene sequence: CDR1 SEHNR, CDR2 FQNEAQ (reference sequence). There are 14 residues in the CDR3. The chain's CDR3 is CASSLSGRPDTQYF. The CDR3 DNA follows: TGTGCCAGCAGCTTGAGCGGGAGGCCAGATACGCAGTATTTT.

V is TRBV7-2 and J is TRBJ1-1; D not certain. The V gene lost 6 bases and the J gene lost 7 bases, with 12 bases spanning the gap. CDR1 is SGHTA and CDR2 is FQGNSA in the germline V gene. The CDR3 has 12 amino acids. Here the CDR3 reads CASRDQTDEAFF. CDR3 nucleotides: TGTGCCAGCAGAGACCAGACGGATGAAGCTTTCTTT.

V usage is TRBV7-2 and J usage is TRBJ1-1; 8 bases line up with TRBD1. The CDR3 has 13 amino acids. With V trimmed by 5 bases and J by 1 base, 0 bases remained unmatched. The germline V gene encodes CDR1 SGHTA and CDR2 FQGNSA. The CDR3 DNA follows: TGTGCCAGCAGCGGACAGGGGAACACTGAAGCTTTCTTT. Its protein is CASSGQGNTEAFF.

The rearrangement uses TRBV28 and TRBJ1-1; 7 nucleotides align to TRBD1. The CDR3 runs to 14 residues. CDR1 and CDR2 from the germline V gene are MDHEN and SYDVKM. Trimming took 2 bases from V and 4 from J; bases not matched to a gene: 4. The CDR3 sequence: CASSLRGRSTEAFF. The CDR3 bases are TGTGCCAGCAGTTTAAGGGGGCGCAGCACTGAAGCTTTCTTT. The full variable domain, rest sourced from reference TRBV28 and TRBJ1-1, is DVKVTQSSRYLVKRTGEKVFLECVQDMDHENMFWYRQDPGLGLRLIYFSYDVKMKEKGDIPEGYSVSREKKERFSLILESASTNQTSMYLCASSLRGRSTEAFFGQGTRLTVV.

The chain links TRBV6-4 to TRBJ2-7; 7 bases line up with TRBD2. The length of the CDR3 is 15 residues. J was trimmed by 5 bases and V by 6 bases; bases with no gene match: 13. Germline V lookup: CDR1 MRHNA, CDR2 SNTAGT. The CDR3 nucleotides are TGTGCCAGCAGATCATTGGGGGAGGGCCCGGACGAGCAGTACTTC. This gives the protein CASRSLGEGPDEQYF.

The chain carries TRBV7-9 and TRBJ1-2; no reliable D call. Trimming took 5 bases from V and 8 from J, leaving 15 bases between them. Germline V gene data show CDR1 as SEHNR and CDR2 as FQNEAQ (reference sequence). The CDR3 loop spans 13 amino acids. For the CDR3, the DNA is TGTGCCAGCAGCCAGGAGGTGGGCCGGGGCTACACCTTC. It specifies CASSQEVGRGYTF.